This T cell receptor beta chain was observed in a study of blood T cell repertoires in COVID-19. Study overall: Acute-phase and convalescent COVID-19 samples originated in the United States, Italy and Spain. In each case, the material was cDNA or gDNA derived from T cells, B-cell-depleted T cells, or PBMCs.

The CDR3 consists of 14 residues. Trimming took 5 bases from V and 7 from J, leaving 15 bases between them. Germline values: CDR1 SGHTA, CDR2 FQGNSA. Libraries were prepared by immunoSEQ multiplex PCR; TCRdb keeps only in-frame clonotypes and omits some of them. In the table there are around 430,000 clones, 88% of which are singletons. The sequence was obtained from a woman in her 50s with COVID-19, enrolled during active disease. The specimen was peripheral blood. The chain has TRBV7-2 and TRBJ1-5, with D maybe TRBD1 (6 bases). The CDR3 sequence is CASSQTTGTQPQHF. The DNA of the CDR3 is TGTGCCAGCAGCCAAACAACAGGGACCCAGCCCCAGCATTTT.